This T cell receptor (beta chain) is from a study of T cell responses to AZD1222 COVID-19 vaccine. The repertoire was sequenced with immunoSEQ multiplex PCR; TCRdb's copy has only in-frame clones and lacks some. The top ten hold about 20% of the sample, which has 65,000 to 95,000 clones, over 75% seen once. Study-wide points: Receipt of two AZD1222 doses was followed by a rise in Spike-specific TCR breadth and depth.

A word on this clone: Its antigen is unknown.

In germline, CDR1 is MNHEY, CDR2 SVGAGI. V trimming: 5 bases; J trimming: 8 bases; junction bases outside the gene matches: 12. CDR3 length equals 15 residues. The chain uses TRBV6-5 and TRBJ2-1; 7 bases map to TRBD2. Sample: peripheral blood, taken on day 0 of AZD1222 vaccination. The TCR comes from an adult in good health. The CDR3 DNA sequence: TGTGCCAGCAGTCGAACTAGCGCCCCTCACCATGAGCAGTTCTTC. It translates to CASSRTSAPHHEQFF.